One and the same sample provided the 4 T cell receptor beta chains below, sequenced in a study of beta chain features in type 1 diabetes. Isolated RNA was reverse transcribed in full, so expressed TCRB transcripts were sequenced. TCRdb's table, derived via immunoSEQ multiplex PCR, lists solely in-frame clones and lacks some. The data hold 150,000 to 160,000 clones, with 11% observed a single time. Sequenced input: central memory CD4+ T cells from blood. These receptor sequences come from a man between 18 and 29 years old in good health.

The CDR3 is CASSSYGTNYEQYF. The CDR3, as DNA: TGTGCCAGCAGTTCCTATGGGACTAACTACGAGCAGTACTTC. The chain links TRBV27 to TRBJ2-7; 7 bases agree with TRBD2. The CDR3 covers 14 residues. The ends lost 4 bases at V and 3 bases at J; junction bases unmatched: 6. Germline values: CDR1 MNHEY, CDR2 SMNVEV (reference sequence).

The V call is TRBV7-2, the J call TRBJ2-5; TRBD1 agrees at 7 bases. V was clipped by 4 bases and J by 5 bases; unmatched bases: 7. In germline, CDR1 is SGHTA, CDR2 FQGNSA. The CDR3 length is 14 residues. The CDR3 nucleotides read TGTGCCAGCAGCTATGTCACAGGGGCCGAGACCCAGTACTTC. This codes for CASSYVTGAETQYF.

Only a few counts were recorded for this clone. V gene TRBV18 combines with J gene TRBJ1-4, with a weak D call TRBD1 (6 bases). Germline lookup yields CDR1 KGHSH and CDR2 LQKENI. The CDR3 contains 18 residues. Trimming cost V 6 bases and J 0 bases, with 20 bases left between them. The CDR3 region is CASSSSQGLPPTNEKLFF. CDR3 sequence (DNA): TGTGCCAGCTCTTCCTCACAGGGCCTTCCACCAACTAATGAAAAACTGTTTTTT.

There are a few counts of this clone. The chain has TRBV7-3 and TRBJ2-1, with 8 bases that match TRBD2. CDR3 size: 14 residues. Germline V gene lookup returns CDR1 SGHTA and CDR2 FQGTGA. J was trimmed by 6 bases and V by 5 bases; bases with no gene match: 6. CDR3: CASSPSGGLNEQFF. In DNA form, the CDR3 reads TGTGCCAGCAGCCCGAGCGGGGGACTCAATGAGCAGTTCTTC.